The clone carrying this T cell receptor beta chain occurred many times. Its matching antigen is unknown. A much larger clone differs by one base, so this may be a read error. The library was built for alpha chains, so this beta chain is an off-target read and its size means little. TCRdb redid the calling of the 5' RACE reads with MiXCR, one entry per CDR3 protein. The repertoire holds 7,500 to 10,000 distinct CDR3 sequences, with around 3.9% as singletons. These data are taken from a study of spatial heterogeneity in lung cancer. Background on the study: At disease recurrence, some blood samples were drawn, with first recurrence at a median of about 360 days. Alpha-chain sequences were consistently detected less often than beta-chain sequences. In raw reads, more than 8.5 appearances on average were recorded for each unique TCR and UMI combination. Overall study findings and caveats: The study found ubiquitous expanded tumor TCRs in blood more at resection than follow-up.

This CDR3 comprises 14 residues. Trimming cost V 3 bases and J 1 base; bases outside gene matches: 1. The germline V gene encodes CDR1 MRHNA and CDR2 SNTAGT. Time point indicated: blood taken at disease recurrence. The study sequenced unsorted whole RNA from tumor, nontumor lung or frozen PBMC. The rearrangement uses TRBV6-4 and TRBJ2-3; 7 bases line up with TRBD1. The sequencing here drew on PBMCs, taken at recurrence. This TCR came from a female donor with early-stage non-small cell lung cancer. CDR3 DNA sequence: TGTGCCAGCAGTGAGCAGGGGGGCACAGATACGCAGTATTTT. Its protein is CASSEQGGTDTQYF.